The T cell receptor (beta chain) described here comes from a study of CD8+ T cells in alopecia areata. Overall study: Severity scores in treated patients reflected the percentage of scalp affected. Study observations and caveats: Patients displayed less clarity in TCR sharing than mice, a finding possibly related to HLA. On tofacitinib, scalp clonality and expanded CD8+ clones among top 100 fell significantly.

Comment on this clone: Its antigen is not known.

Sample treatment: oral pan-JAK inhibitor, 5-10 mg twice daily. PBMCs, the starting material, were the source of sorted CD4+ and CD8+ T cells. The CDR3 spans 15 residues. The V gene lost 4 bases and the J gene lost 1 base, with 12 bases spanning the gap. CDR1 is MNHEY, CDR2 SVGAGI, per germline. It was cDNA, reverse transcribed from extracted RNA, that served as the sequencing template. Generated by immunoSEQ multiplex PCR, the TCRdb table keeps only in-frame clones and is missing some. The sample contains roughly 190,000 clones, about three fifths of which appear only once. The chain combines TRBV6-5 with TRBJ2-3, with D perhaps matching TRBD2 (7 bases). The TCR was taken from a human donor with alopecia areata. The material was CD4+ T cells sorted from blood, obtained at week 4, from a patient treated with tofacitinib. The CDR3 DNA sequence: TGTGCCAGCAGTTCGGGGGGCTTTGGCACAGATACGCAGTATTTT. Its protein is CASSSGGFGTDTQYF.